These T cell receptor beta chains were read from a single sample in a study of shared clonotypes between healthy human individuals. Sequencing was performed with immunoSEQ multiplex PCR; in TCRdb, only in-frame clones are kept and a portion is missing. Among 2 million or so clones listed, about 95% were seen once. The material sequenced was naive CD8+ T cells sorted from blood. Receptors were obtained from a man between 18 and 35 years old in good health. Both conserved end residues are part of each CDR3. D genes are given only for firm matches. Part of the rows lack a size; the others show once, few, many or a class for expanded clones.

>NA|NA|TRBJ2-7|TRBV4-2
TGTGCCAGCAGCCAAGATCCCTACGAGCAGTACTTC
CASSQDPYEQYF
>NA|TRBD1|TRBJ2-7|TRBV5-4
TGTGCCAGCAGCTTGGCGGGACAGCCTTACGAGCAGTACTTC
CASSLAGQPYEQYF
>few|TRBD1|TRBJ2-5|TRBV10-2
TGCGCCAGCAGGGGACAGCAAGAGACCCAGTACTTC
CASRGQQETQYF
>once|NA|TRBJ2-1|TRBV5-1
TGCGCCAGCAGTTCGACTAGCAATGAGCAGTTCTTC
CASSSTSNEQFF
>NA|NA|TRBJ2-2|TRBV25-1
TGTGCCAGCAGTGAATATAGAAACACCGGGGAGCTGTTTTTT
CASSEYRNTGELFF
>NA|TRBD1|TRBJ1-1|TRBV5-4
TGTGCCAGCAGCACGGGACAGATCGAGTATGAGTGGAGGGGGATCGCTGAAGCTTTCTTT
CASSTGQIEYEWRGIAEAFF
>NA|NA|TRBJ1-2|TRBV27
TGTGCCAGCAGTTTCGGTGGAACTAACTATGGCTACACCTTC
CASSFGGTNYGYTF
>NA|NA|TRBJ2-6|TRBV6-1
TGTGCCAGCAGGGAAGTCTCTGGGGCCAACGTCCTGACTTTC
CASREVSGANVLTF
>NA|NA|TRBJ1-2|TRBV7-9
TGTGCCAGCAGCCCCACGGAGCAGACCGTTTGGTGGGGCTACACCTTC
CASSPTEQTVWWGYTF
>NA|NA|TRBJ2-7|TRBV4-1
TGCGCCAGCAGCCAACCAGTCGGGGAATCCTACGAGCAGTACTTC
CASSQPVGESYEQYF
>NA|NA|TRBJ2-5|TRBV5-6
TGTGCCAGCTCTGTTCAAGAGACCCAGTACTTC
CASSVQETQYF
>NA|TRBD2|TRBJ2-5|TRBV5-4
TGTGCCAGCAGCTCTCCGGGCCTAACTAGCGACGAGACCCAGTACTTC
CASSSPGLTSDETQYF
>NA|NA|TRBJ2-7|TRBV30
TGTGCCTGGGGGCAGGGGTCCGAGCAGTACTTC
CAWGQGSEQYF
>once|NA|TRBJ1-1|TRBV25-1
TGTGCCAGCAGTGGTCTGGGAGGAGCTTTCTTT
CASSGLGGAFF
>NA|TRBD1|TRBJ2-7|TRBV29-1
TGCAGCGTTGAGGGGGGAGGGACAGGGAGCGGCTACGAGCAGTACTTC
CSVEGGGTGSGYEQYF
>NA|NA|TRBJ2-7|TRBV5-6
TGTGCCAGCAGCTTTTCGTCCGCAGGGGACGAGCAGTACTTC
CASSFSSAGDEQYF